The source of this TCR beta chain is a study of brain T cells in children with intractable seizures. Study outcomes and limitations: Top 50 brain clonotypes included both public and private clones.

CDR3 length: 15 residues. The germline gives CDR1 SEHNR, CDR2 FQNEAQ (reference sequence). Trimming took 0 bases from V and 10 from J, leaving 13 bases between them. The data were produced by immunoSEQ multiplex PCR, yet TCRdb's version contains in-frame clones alone and is incomplete. The sample contains under 4,000 clones, around 69% of which appear only once. As for this clone: Its matching antigen is unknown.

Only cases whose brain tissue showed the highest T cell transcript signatures were sequenced. The starting material was resected brain tissue, obtained at surgery. The rearrangement joins TRBV7-9 to TRBJ1-6; TRBD1 might be the D (5 bases). This receptor was obtained from a girl under 10 years old with Rasmussen encephalitis and intractable seizures. CDR3 nucleotide sequence: TGTGCCAGCAGCTTAGCGAAAGGGGTTGGGTCACCCCTCCACTTT. The encoded protein is CASSLAKGVGSPLHF.